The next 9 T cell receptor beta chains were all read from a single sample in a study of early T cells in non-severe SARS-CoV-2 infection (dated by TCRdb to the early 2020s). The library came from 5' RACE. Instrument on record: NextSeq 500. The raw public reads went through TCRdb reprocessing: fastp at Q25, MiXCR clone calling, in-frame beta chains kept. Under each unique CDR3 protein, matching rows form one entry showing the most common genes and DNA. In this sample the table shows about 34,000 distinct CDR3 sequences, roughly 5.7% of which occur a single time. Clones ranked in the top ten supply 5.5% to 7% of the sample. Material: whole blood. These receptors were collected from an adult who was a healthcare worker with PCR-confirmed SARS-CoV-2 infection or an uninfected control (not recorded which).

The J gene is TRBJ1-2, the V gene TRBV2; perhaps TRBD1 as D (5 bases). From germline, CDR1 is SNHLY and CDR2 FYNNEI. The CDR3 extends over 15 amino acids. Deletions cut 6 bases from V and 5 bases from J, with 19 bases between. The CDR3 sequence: CASRETAGTDYGYTF. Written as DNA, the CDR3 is TGTGCCAGCAGGGAAACCGCCGGGACGGATTATGGCTACACCTTC.

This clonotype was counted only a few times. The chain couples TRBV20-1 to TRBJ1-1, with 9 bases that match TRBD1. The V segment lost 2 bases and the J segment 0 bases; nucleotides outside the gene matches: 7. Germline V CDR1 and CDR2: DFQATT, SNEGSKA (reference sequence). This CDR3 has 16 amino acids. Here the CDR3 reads CSARSTGGWMNTEAFF. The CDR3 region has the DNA TGCAGTGCTAGATCTACAGGGGGCTGGATGAACACTGAAGCTTTCTTT.

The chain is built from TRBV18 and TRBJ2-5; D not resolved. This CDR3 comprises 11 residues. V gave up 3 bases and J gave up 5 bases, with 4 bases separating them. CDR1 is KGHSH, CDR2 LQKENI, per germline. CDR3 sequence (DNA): TGTGCCAGCTCACCTAACGAGACCCAGTACTTC. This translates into CASSPNETQYF.

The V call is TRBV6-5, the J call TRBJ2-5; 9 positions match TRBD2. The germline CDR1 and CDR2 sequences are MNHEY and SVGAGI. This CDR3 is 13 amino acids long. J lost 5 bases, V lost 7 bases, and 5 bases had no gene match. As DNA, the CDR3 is TGTGCCAGCAACCTAGCGGGAATGGAGACCCAGTACTTC. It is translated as CASNLAGMETQYF.

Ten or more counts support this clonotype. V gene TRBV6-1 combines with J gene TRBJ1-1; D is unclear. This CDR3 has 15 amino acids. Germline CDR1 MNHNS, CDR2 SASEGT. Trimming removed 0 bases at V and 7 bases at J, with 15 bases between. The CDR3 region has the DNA TGTGCCAGCAGTGAAGCGCAAGGGATTTTGGGTGAAGCTTTCTTT. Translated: CASSEAQGILGEAFF.

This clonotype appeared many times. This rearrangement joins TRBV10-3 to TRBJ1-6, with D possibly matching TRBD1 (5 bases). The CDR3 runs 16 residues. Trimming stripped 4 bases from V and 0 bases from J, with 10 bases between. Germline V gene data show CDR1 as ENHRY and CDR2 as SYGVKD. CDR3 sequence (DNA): TGTGCCATCAGTGCGCAGGGAAGCTCCTATAATTCACCCCTCCACTTT. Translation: CAISAQGSSYNSPLHF.

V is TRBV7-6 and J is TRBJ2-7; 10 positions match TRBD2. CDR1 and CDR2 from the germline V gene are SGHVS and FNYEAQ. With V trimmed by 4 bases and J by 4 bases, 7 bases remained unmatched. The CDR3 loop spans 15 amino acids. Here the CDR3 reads CASSSRTSGKYEQYF. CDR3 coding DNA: TGTGCCAGCAGCTCCAGGACTAGCGGAAAGTACGAGCAGTACTTC.

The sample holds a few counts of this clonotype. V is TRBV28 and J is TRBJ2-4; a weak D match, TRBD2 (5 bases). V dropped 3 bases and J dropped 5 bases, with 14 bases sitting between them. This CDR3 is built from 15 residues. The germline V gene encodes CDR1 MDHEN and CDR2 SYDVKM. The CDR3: CASSFATEDENIQYF. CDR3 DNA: TGTGCCAGCAGTTTTGCCACGGAGGATGAAAACATTCAGTACTTC.

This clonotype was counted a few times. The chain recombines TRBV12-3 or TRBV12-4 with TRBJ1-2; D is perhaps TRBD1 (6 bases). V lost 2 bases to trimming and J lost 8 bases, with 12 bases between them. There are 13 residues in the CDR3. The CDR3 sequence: CASSLSQGQGYTF. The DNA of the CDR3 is TGTGCCAGCAGTTTATCGCAGGGGCAAGGCTACACCTTC.